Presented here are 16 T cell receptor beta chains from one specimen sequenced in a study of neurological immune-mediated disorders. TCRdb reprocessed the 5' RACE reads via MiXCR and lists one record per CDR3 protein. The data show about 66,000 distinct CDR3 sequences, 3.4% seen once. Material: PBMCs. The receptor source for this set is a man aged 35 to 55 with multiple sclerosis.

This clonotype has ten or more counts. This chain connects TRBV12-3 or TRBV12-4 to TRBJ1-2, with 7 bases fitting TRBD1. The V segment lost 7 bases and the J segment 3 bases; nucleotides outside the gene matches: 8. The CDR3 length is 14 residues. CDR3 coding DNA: TGTGCCAGCACCCTAACGGACAGGTACTATGGCTACACCTTC. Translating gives CASTLTDRYYGYTF.

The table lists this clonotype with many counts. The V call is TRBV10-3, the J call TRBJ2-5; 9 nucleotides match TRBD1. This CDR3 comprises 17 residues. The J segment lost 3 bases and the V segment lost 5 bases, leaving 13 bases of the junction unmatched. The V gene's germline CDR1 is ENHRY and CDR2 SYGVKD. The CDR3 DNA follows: TGTGCCATCAGTAAATGGGACAGGGACATAGGAGAAGAGACCCAGTACTTC. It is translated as CAISKWDRDIGEETQYF.

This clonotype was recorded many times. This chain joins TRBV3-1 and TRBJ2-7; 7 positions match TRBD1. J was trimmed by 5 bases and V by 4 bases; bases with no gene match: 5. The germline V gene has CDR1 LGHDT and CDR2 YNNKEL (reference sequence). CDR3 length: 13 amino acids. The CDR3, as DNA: TGTGCCAGCAGCCCCTGGACAGGTGACGAGCAGTACTTC. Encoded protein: CASSPWTGDEQYF.

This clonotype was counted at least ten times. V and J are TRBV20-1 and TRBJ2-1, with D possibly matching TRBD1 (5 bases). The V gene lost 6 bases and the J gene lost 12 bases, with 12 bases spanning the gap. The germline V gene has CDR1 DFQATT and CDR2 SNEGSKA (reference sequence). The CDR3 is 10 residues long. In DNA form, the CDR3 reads TGCAGTGCACAGGAGACAGTGCAGTTCTTC. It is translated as CSAQETVQFF.

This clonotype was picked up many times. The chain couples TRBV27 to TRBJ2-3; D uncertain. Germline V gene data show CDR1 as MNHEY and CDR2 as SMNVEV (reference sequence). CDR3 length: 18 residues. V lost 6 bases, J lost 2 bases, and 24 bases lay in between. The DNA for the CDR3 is TGTGCCAGCAGACCGTTGAAAGGGCGGCCGGTGGACACAGATACGCAGTATTTT. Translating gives CASRPLKGRPVDTDTQYF.

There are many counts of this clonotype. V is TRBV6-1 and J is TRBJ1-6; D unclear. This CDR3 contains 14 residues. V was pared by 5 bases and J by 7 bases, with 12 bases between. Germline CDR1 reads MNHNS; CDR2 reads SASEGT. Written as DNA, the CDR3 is TGTGCCAGCAGTCGCGGACCACAAAATTCACCCCTCCACTTT. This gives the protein CASSRGPQNSPLHF.

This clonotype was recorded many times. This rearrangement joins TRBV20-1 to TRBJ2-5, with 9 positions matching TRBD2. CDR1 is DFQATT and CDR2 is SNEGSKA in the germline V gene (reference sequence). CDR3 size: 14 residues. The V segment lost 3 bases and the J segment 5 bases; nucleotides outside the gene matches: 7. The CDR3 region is CSARPAGGRETQYF. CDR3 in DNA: TGCAGTGCTAGGCCCGCGGGGGGGCGGGAGACCCAGTACTTC.

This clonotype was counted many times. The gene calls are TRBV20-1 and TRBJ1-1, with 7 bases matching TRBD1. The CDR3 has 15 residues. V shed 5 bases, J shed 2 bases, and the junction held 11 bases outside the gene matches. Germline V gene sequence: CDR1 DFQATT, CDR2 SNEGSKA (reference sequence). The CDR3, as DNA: TGCAGTGCTCCCCTGGCAGGGGGAATTAACACTGAAGCTTTCTTT. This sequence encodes CSAPLAGGINTEAFF.

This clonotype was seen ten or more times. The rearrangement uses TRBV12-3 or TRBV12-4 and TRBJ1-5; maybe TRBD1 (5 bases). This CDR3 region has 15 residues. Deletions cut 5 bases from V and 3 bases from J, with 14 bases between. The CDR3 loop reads CASSSGGRVNQPQHF. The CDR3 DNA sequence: TGTGCCAGCAGTAGCGGCGGCAGGGTCAATCAGCCCCAGCATTTT.

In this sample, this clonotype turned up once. In DNA form, the CDR3 reads TGTGCCAGCAGCTTAAGGGCGGCTATTAAAGACTACGAGCAGTACTTC. It codes for CASSLRAAIKDYEQYF. The chain uses TRBV11-2 and TRBJ2-7; no definite D call. CDR3 length equals 16 residues. V lost 2 bases and J lost 3, with 17 bases in between. Looked up from germline, CDR1 is SGHAT and CDR2 is FQNNGV.

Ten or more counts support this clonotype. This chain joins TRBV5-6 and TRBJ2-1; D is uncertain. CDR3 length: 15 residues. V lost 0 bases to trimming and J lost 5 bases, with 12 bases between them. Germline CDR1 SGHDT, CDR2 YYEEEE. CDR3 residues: CASSLVDRDNNEQFF. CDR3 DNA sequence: TGTGCCAGCAGCTTGGTGGACCGAGATAACAATGAGCAGTTCTTC.

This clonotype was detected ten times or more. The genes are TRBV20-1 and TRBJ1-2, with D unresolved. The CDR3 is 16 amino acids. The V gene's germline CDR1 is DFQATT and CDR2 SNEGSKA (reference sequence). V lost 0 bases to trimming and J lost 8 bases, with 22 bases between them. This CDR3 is CSARDGYGDPRMGYTF. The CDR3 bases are TGCAGTGCTAGAGATGGTTACGGCGACCCCCGGATGGGCTACACCTTC.

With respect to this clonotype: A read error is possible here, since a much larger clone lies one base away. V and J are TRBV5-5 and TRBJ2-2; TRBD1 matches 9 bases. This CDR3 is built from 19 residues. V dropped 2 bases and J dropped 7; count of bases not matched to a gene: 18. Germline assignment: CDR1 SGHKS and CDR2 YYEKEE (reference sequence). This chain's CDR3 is CASSFEDGPDRGDNGELFF. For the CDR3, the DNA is TGTGCCAGCAGCTTTGAGGACGGCCCTGACAGGGGGGATAACGGGGAGCTGTTTTTT. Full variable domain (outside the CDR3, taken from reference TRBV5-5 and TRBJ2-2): DAGVTQSPTHLIKTRGQQVTLRCSPISGHKSVSWYQQVLGQGPQFIFQYYEKEERGRGNFPDRFSARQFPNYSSELNVNALLLGDSALYLCASSFEDGPDRGDNGELFFGEGSRLTVL.

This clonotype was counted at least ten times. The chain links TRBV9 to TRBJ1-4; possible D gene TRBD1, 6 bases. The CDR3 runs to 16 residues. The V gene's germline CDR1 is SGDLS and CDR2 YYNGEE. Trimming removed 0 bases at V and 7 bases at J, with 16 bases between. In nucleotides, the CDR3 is TGTGCCAGCAGCGTAGCGGACGGCAGGGACACTGAAAAACTGTTTTTT. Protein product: CASSVADGRDTEKLFF.

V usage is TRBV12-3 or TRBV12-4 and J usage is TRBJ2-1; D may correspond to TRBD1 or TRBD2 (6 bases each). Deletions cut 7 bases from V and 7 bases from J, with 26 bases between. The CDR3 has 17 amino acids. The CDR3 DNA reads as TGTGCCAGCATCTCAAGACAGGACGTTGTCGGGAGTAATGAGCAGTTCTTC. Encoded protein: CASISRQDVVGSNEQFF.

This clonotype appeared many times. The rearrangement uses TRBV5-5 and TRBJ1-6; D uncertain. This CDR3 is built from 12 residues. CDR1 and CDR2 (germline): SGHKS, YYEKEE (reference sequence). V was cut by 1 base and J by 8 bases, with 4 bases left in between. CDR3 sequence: CASSLRDSPLHF. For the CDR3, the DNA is TGTGCCAGCAGCTTGCGGGATTCACCCCTCCACTTT.